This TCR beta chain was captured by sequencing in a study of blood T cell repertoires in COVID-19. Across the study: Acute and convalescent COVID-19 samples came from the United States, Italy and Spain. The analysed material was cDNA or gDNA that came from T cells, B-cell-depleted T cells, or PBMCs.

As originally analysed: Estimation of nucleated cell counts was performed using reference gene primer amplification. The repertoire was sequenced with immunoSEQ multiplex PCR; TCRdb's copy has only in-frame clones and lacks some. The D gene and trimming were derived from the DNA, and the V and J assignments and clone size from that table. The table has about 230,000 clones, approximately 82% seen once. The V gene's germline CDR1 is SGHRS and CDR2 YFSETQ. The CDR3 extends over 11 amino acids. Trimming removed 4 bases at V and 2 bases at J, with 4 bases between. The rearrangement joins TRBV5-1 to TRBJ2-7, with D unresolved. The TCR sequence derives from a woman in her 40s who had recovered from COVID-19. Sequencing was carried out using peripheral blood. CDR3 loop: CASSNTYEQYF. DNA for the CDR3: TGCGCCAGCAGCAACACCTACGAGCAGTACTTC. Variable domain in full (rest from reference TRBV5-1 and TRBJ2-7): KAGVTQTPRYLIKTRGQQVTLSCSPISGHRSVSWYQQTPGQGLQFLFEYFSETQRNKGNFPGRFSGRQFSNSRSEMNVSTLELGDSALYLCASSNTYEQYFGPGTRLTVT.